These 6 T cell receptor beta chains came from one sample sequenced in a study of radiation and T cells in renal cell carcinoma. Time point of the sample: blood 4 weeks post-SBRT, at nephrectomy. The treatment denotes: 15 Gy SBRT to primary tumor, nephrectomy 4 weeks later. Clones were read by immunoSEQ multiplex PCR, and TCRdb kept only the in-frame ones, dropping some. The sample contains fewer than 200,000 clones, about 88% of which appear only once. The sequences come from blood, collected from a patient whose treatment included radiotherapy and nephrectomy. These receptors were obtained from a woman between 45 and 65 years old with renal cell carcinoma.

The chain couples TRBV6-1 to TRBJ1-1; D is possibly TRBD1 (5 bases). Germline V CDR1 and CDR2: MNHNS, SASEGT. CDR3 length: 14 amino acids. V dropped 7 bases and J dropped 1 base, with 13 bases sitting between them. The CDR3 is CASTQTQGNTEAFF. The CDR3 nucleotides read TGTGCCAGCACTCAAACCCAGGGGAACACTGAAGCTTTCTTT.

The genes are TRBV5-1 and TRBJ2-3; 8 bases line up with TRBD1. CDR3 size: 16 residues. V shed 4 bases and J 3 bases; nucleotides not matched to a gene: 10. CDR1 SGHRS and CDR2 YFSETQ come from the germline V gene. This CDR3 is CASSPLQGASTDTQYF. The CDR3 nucleotides read TGCGCCAGCAGCCCCCTTCAGGGGGCAAGTACAGATACGCAGTATTTT.

This clone was found a few times. This rearrangement joins TRBV19 to TRBJ1-1; D is unresolved. This CDR3 spans 15 amino acids. The germline CDR1 and CDR2 sequences are LNHDA and SQIVND (reference sequence). V gave up 2 bases and J gave up 0 bases, with 10 bases separating them. The CDR3 DNA is TGTGCCAGTAGTATACAGGCGGGGATGAACACTGAAGCTTTCTTT. Translated: CASSIQAGMNTEAFF.

This clone was counted a single time. This chain links TRBV7-9 with TRBJ1-2, with a tentative D call TRBD1 (6 bases). The V gene lost 1 base and the J gene lost 2 bases, with 17 bases spanning the gap. Per the germline V gene, CDR1 is SEHNR and CDR2 is FQNEAQ (reference sequence). This CDR3 region has 17 residues. The CDR3 is CASSLGRLDRQNYGYTF. The CDR3 nucleotides read TGTGCCAGCAGCTTAGGCCGCCTGGACAGACAAAACTATGGCTACACCTTC.

This chain connects TRBV29-1 to TRBJ2-7; 10 bases line up with TRBD1. CDR3 length: 13 residues. Germline values: CDR1 SQVTM, CDR2 ANQGSEA. The V gene end was trimmed by 6 bases and the J gene end by 4 bases; junction bases not matched to a gene: 6. The CDR3 loop reads CSVSKGQGYEQYF. The CDR3 DNA follows: TGCAGCGTCTCGAAGGGACAGGGGTACGAGCAGTACTTC.

V is TRBV5-5 and J is TRBJ2-5; 12 bases line up with TRBD1. The germline CDR1 and CDR2 sequences are SGHKS and YYEKEE (reference sequence). The CDR3 runs 16 residues. The V and J ends lost 5 bases and 4 bases, in that order; junction bases with no gene match: 9. The CDR3 sequence is CASSLLPGQGAETQYF. The CDR3, as DNA: TGTGCCAGCAGTCTTCTACCGGGACAGGGGGCAGAGACCCAGTACTTC.